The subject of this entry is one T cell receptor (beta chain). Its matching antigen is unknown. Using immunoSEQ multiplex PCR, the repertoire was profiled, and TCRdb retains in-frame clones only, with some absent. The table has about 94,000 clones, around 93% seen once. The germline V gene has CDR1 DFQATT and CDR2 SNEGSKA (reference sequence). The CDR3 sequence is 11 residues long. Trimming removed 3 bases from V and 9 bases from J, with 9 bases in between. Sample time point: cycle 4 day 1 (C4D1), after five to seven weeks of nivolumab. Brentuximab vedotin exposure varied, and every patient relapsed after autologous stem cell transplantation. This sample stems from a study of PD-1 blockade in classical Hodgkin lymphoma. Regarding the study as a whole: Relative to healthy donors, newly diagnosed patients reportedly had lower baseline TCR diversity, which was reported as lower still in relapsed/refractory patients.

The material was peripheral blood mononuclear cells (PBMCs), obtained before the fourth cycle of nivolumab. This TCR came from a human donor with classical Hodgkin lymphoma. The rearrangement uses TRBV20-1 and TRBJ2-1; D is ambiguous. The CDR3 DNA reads TGCAGTGCTAGTGTGGCCTCTGAGCAGTTCTTC. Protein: CSASVASEQFF.